A selection of T cell receptor beta chains follows, all from one sample in a study of T cells in Graves' hyperthyroidism and ophthalmopathy. TCRdb passed the multiplex PCR reads through MiXCR, listing each CDR3 protein once. Of 640,000 or so distinct CDR3 sequences listed, 12% to 15% are singletons. The sequencing sample was made of blood. The receptors shown here come from a woman under 30 with Graves' ophthalmopathy. Both conserved end residues are part of each CDR3.

j_call: TRBJ1-3
v_call: TRBV30
cdr3_aa: CAWSVSGNTIYF

j_call: TRBJ1-1
v_call: TRBV9
cdr3_aa: CASSVDRGVEAFF

j_call: TRBJ2-1
v_call: TRBV10-2
cdr3_aa: CASSGGSGRPNEQFF

j_call: TRBJ2-3
v_call: TRBV6-2/TRBV6-3
cdr3_aa: CASSARLAGGPVTQYF

j_call: TRBJ1-2
v_call: TRBV20-1
cdr3_aa: CSAAGGASGGYTF

j_call: TRBJ2-1
v_call: TRBV2
cdr3_aa: CASSWEGSYNEQFF

j_call: TRBJ2-1
v_call: TRBV9
cdr3_aa: CASSANVAGGPDEQFF

j_call: TRBJ1-3
v_call: TRBV6-1
cdr3_aa: CASSEESANSGNTIYF

j_call: TRBJ2-1
v_call: TRBV6-4
cdr3_aa: CASSDSARGSLNNEQFF

j_call: TRBJ2-7
v_call: TRBV24-1
cdr3_aa: CATSDTVSYEQYF

j_call: TRBJ1-1
v_call: TRBV6-2/TRBV6-3
cdr3_aa: CASSHGSEAFF

j_call: TRBJ2-2
v_call: TRBV24-1
cdr3_aa: CATSDRRENTGELFF

j_call: TRBJ1-1
v_call: TRBV2
cdr3_aa: CASSLQGPQNTEAFF

j_call: TRBJ2-3
v_call: TRBV7-3
cdr3_aa: CASSPIGKGLAGSTDTQYF

j_call: TRBJ2-1
v_call: TRBV27
cdr3_aa: CASSVGTSGFNEQFF

j_call: TRBJ2-1
v_call: TRBV27
cdr3_aa: CASSLSRAPQEQFF

j_call: TRBJ2-5
v_call: TRBV9
cdr3_aa: CASSVGASGDQETQYF

j_call: TRBJ2-1
v_call: TRBV2
cdr3_aa: CASSVGVLAGQGPYNEQFF

j_call: TRBJ2-7
v_call: TRBV6-1
cdr3_aa: CASAEGGLEQYF

j_call: TRBJ1-5
v_call: TRBV20-1
cdr3_aa: CSARDLLTGGGQPQHF

j_call: TRBJ2-7
v_call: TRBV28
cdr3_aa: CASSYSGYSREQYF

j_call: TRBJ1-1
v_call: TRBV6-1
cdr3_aa: CASSREDAEAFF

j_call: TRBJ1-1
v_call: TRBV27
cdr3_aa: CASSLRTPNTEAFF

j_call: TRBJ2-1
v_call: TRBV11-3
cdr3_aa: CASSTRHNEQFF

j_call: TRBJ1-1
v_call: TRBV12-5
cdr3_aa: CASGFFQGMNTEAFF

j_call: TRBJ1-5
v_call: TRBV4-3
cdr3_aa: CASSQEFRGRQPQHF

j_call: TRBJ2-7
v_call: TRBV13
cdr3_aa: CASSSDKGTGDHEQYF

j_call: TRBJ1-1
v_call: TRBV20-1
cdr3_aa: CSARVPGENTEAFF

j_call: TRBJ2-1
v_call: TRBV9
cdr3_aa: CASSVFQGYEQFF

j_call: TRBJ1-1
v_call: TRBV5-1
cdr3_aa: CASSLAVGGQGEAFF

j_call: TRBJ1-5
v_call: TRBV2
cdr3_aa: CASSEAPGEGNQPQHF